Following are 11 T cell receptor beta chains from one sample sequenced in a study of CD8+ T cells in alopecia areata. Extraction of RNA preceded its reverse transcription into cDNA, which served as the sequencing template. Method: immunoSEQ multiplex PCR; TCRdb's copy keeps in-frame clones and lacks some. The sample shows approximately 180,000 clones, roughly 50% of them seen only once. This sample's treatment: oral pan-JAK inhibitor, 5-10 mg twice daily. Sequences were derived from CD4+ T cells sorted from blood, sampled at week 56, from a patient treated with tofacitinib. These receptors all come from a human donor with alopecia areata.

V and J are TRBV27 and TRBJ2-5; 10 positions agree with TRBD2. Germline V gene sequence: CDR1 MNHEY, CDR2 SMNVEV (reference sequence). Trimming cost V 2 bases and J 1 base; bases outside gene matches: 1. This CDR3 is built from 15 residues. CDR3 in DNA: TGTGCCAGCAGTTTAAGGACTAGCGGCCAAGAGACCCAGTACTTC. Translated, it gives CASSLRTSGQETQYF.

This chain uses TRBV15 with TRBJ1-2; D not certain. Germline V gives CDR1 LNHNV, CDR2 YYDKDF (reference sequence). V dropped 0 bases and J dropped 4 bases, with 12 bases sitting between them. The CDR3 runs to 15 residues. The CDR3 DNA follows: TGTGCCACCAGCAGAGATCGCAAGATCAGCTATGGCTACACCTTC. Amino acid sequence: CATSRDRKISYGYTF.

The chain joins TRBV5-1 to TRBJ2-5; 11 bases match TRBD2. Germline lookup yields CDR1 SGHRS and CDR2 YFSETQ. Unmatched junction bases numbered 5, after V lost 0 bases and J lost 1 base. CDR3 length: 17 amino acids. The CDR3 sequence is CASSLAGLAGGQETQYF. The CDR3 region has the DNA TGCGCCAGCAGCTTGGCCGGGCTAGCGGGGGGCCAAGAGACCCAGTACTTC.

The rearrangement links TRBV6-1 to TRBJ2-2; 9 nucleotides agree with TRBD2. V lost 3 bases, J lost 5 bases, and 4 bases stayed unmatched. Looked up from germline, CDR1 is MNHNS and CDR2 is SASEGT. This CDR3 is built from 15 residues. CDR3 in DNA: TGTGCCAGCAGTGATCTAGCGGGGAGGACCGGGGAGCTGTTTTTT. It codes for CASSDLAGRTGELFF.

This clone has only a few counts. CDR3 loop: CASRYRDGYTEAFF. In nucleotides, the CDR3 is TGCGCCAGCCGATACAGGGATGGGTACACTGAAGCTTTCTTT. The chain is built from TRBV5-1 and TRBJ1-1, with a possible D match to TRBD1 (6 bases). The ends were cut back, 7 bases at V and 3 bases at J, with 16 bases in the middle. The CDR3 spans 14 residues. CDR1 and CDR2 (germline): SGHRS, YFSETQ. The variable domain in full, completed from reference TRBV5-1 and TRBJ1-1, reads KAGVTQTPRYLIKTRGQQVTLSCSPISGHRSVSWYQQTPGQGLQFLFEYFSETQRNKGNFPGRFSGRQFSNSRSEMNVSTLELGDSALYLCASRYRDGYTEAFFGQGTRLTVV.

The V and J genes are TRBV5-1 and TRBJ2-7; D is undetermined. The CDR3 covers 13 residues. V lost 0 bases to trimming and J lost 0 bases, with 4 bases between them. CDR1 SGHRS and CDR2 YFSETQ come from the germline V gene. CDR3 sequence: CASSLGSSYEQYF. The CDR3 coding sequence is TGCGCCAGCAGCTTGGGAAGCTCCTACGAGCAGTACTTC. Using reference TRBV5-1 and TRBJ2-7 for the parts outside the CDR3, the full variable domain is KAGVTQTPRYLIKTRGQQVTLSCSPISGHRSVSWYQQTPGQGLQFLFEYFSETQRNKGNFPGRFSGRQFSNSRSEMNVSTLELGDSALYLCASSLGSSYEQYFGPGTRLTVT.

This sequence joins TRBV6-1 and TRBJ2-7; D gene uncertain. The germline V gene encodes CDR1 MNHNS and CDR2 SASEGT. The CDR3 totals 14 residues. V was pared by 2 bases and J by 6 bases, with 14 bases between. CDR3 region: CASSETPFVGEQYF. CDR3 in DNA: TGTGCCAGCAGTGAAACCCCATTTGTCGGCGAGCAGTACTTC.

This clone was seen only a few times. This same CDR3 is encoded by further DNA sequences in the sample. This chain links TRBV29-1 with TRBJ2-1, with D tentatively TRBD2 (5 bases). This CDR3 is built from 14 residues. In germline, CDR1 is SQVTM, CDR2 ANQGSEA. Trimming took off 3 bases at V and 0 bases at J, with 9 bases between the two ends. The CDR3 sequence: CSVEGGSSYNEQFF. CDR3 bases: TGCAGCGTTGAGGGTGGGAGCTCCTACAATGAGCAGTTCTTC.

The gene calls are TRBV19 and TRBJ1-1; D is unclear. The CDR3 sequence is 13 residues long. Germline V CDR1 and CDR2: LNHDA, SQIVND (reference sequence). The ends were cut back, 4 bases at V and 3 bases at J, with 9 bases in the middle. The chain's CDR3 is CASSSVTDTEAFF. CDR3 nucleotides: TGTGCCAGTAGTAGTGTGACGGACACTGAAGCTTTCTTT.

The CDR3 bases are TGTGCCTGGAGTCGGCCAGGTATCTCCGGGGAGCTGTTTTTT. Residues: CAWSRPGISGELFF. The chain is built from TRBV30 and TRBJ2-2; D remains unclear. Per germline, CDR1 GTSNPN and CDR2 SVGIG (reference sequence). This CDR3 region has 14 residues. V was clipped by 2 bases and J by 6 bases, with 13 bases between them.

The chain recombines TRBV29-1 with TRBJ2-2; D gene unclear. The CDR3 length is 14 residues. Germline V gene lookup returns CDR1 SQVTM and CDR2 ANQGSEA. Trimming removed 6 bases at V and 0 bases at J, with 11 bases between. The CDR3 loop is CSVSPSSNTGELFF. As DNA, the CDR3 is TGCAGCGTAAGCCCTAGTTCGAACACCGGGGAGCTGTTTTTT.